Listed below are T cell receptor beta chains from one sample, sequenced in a study of memory CD8 T cells in hepatitis C reinfection. The method was immunoSEQ multiplex PCR; TCRdb's version includes in-frame clones alone and lacks a portion of them. The data hold approximately 46,000 clones, with 89% observed a single time. Material: naive CD8+ T cells sorted from blood. The receptors here all came from a man between 18 and 29 years old with hepatitis C virus infection. Each CDR3 is given with its conserved first and last residue. A D gene is named only where the DNA matches it firmly. Expanded clones get a size class; other rows say once, few or many, or leave the size out.

TRBJ2-7	TRBV7-8	-	TRBD2	14	CASSHTSGSYEQYF	TGTGCCAGCAGCCACACTAGCGGGAGCTACGAGCAGTACTTC
TRBJ2-1	TRBV19	-	-	15	CASSIQGTPYNEQFF	TGTGCCAGTAGTATACAGGGAACCCCCTACAATGAGCAGTTCTTC
TRBJ2-3	TRBV4-3	once	-	16	CASSQDSRGSADTQYF	TGCGCCAGCAGCCAAGATTCTAGGGGAAGTGCAGATACGCAGTATTTT
TRBJ1-5	TRBV27	-	-	12	CASSAGSRPQHF	TGTGCCAGCAGTGCCGGGAGTCGGCCCCAGCATTTT
TRBJ2-5	TRBV27	-	-	14	CASSTWGPQETQYF	TGTGCCAGCAGTACATGGGGGCCACAAGAGACCCAGTACTTC
TRBJ2-1	TRBV19	-	-	13	CASMAGTAVEQFF	TGTGCCAGTATGGCGGGAACGGCGGTTGAGCAGTTCTTC
TRBJ1-1	TRBV25-1	-	-	15	CASSVKELSGTEAFF	TGTGCCAGCAGTGTGAAGGAGCTTTCGGGCACTGAAGCTTTCTTT
TRBJ2-3	TRBV9	-	TRBD2	17	CASSVGGGRAWTDTQYF	TGTGCCAGCAGCGTAGGTGGCGGGAGGGCCTGGACAGATACGCAGTATTTT
TRBJ1-3	TRBV7-9	-	-	16	CASSSSEGLLGNTIYF	TGTGCCAGCAGCTCCTCGGAGGGGCTCTTAGGAAACACCATATATTTT
TRBJ2-5	TRBV11-2	-	-	14	CASSLDDSQETQYF	TGTGCCAGCAGCTTAGATGACTCCCAAGAGACCCAGTACTTC
TRBJ2-7	TRBV6-1	-	TRBD1	13	CASRKGQGWEQYF	TGTGCCAGCAGGAAGGGACAGGGGTGGGAGCAGTACTTC
TRBJ2-1	TRBV15	-	-	13	CATSVAGYNEQFF	TGTGCCACCAGCGTTGCCGGGTACAATGAGCAGTTCTTC
TRBJ1-5	TRBV6-5	-	-	14	CASSYGAEGQPQHF	TGTGCCAGCAGTTACGGGGCGGAAGGTCAGCCCCAGCATTTT
TRBJ2-1	TRBV13	-	TRBD2	16	CASSLERGSSYNEQFF	TGTGCCAGCAGCTTAGAGCGGGGGAGCTCCTACAATGAGCAGTTCTTC
TRBJ2-7	TRBV4-1	-	TRBD2	14	CASSLSGSSYEQYF	TGCGCCAGCAGCCTTAGCGGGAGCTCCTACGAGCAGTACTTC
TRBJ2-5	TRBV7-3	-	TRBD2	15	CASSLGVAGGETQYF	TGTGCCAGCAGCCTAGGGGTAGCGGGAGGAGAGACCCAGTACTTC
TRBJ1-1	TRBV6-1	-	TRBD1	15	CASSRRTGSATEAFF	TGTGCCAGCAGTCGAAGGACAGGATCGGCCACTGAAGCTTTCTTT
TRBJ2-3	TRBV28	-	TRBD2	16	CASWNPVTSGKDTQYF	TGTGCCTCCTGGAATCCTGTGACTAGCGGGAAAGATACGCAGTATTTT
TRBJ1-2	TRBV25-1	-	-	14	CASSFNGQLGGYTF	TGTGCCAGCAGCTTCAACGGACAGTTGGGGGGCTACACCTTC
TRBJ2-5	TRBV12-5	once	-	15	CASGLPDTAGETQYF	TGTGCTAGTGGTTTGCCCGACACCGCAGGAGAGACCCAGTACTTC
TRBJ2-5	TRBV30	-	TRBD2	15	CAWSVSGGAGETQYF	TGTGCCTGGAGTGTAAGCGGGGGGGCCGGCGAGACCCAGTACTTC
TRBJ2-1	TRBV11-2	-	TRBD2	15	CASSLNNGGNNEQFF	TGTGCCAGCAGCCTAAACAACGGGGGGAACAATGAGCAGTTCTTC
TRBJ2-3	TRBV4-2	-	-	16	CASSQVWRGGWNTQYF	TGTGCCAGCAGCCAAGTGTGGCGTGGAGGGTGGAATACGCAGTATTTT
TRBJ2-3	TRBV4-3	-	-	16	CASSQDYGGFTDTQYF	TGCGCCAGCAGCCAAGATTATGGGGGGTTCACAGATACGCAGTATTTT
TRBJ1-2	TRBV27	-	TRBD1	15	CASSSSWTGKIGYTF	TGTGCCAGCAGTAGCAGTTGGACAGGGAAAATTGGCTACACCTTC
TRBJ2-1	TRBV28	-	-	12	CASRYLGGEQFF	TGTGCCAGCAGGTACCTAGGTGGTGAGCAGTTCTTC
TRBJ2-1	TRBV27	-	-	14	CASSLSGPHNEQFF	TGTGCCAGCAGTTTAAGCGGGCCCCACAATGAGCAGTTCTTC